The 14 T cell receptor beta chains below all came from one sample that was sequenced in a study of T cells in women clearing cervical HPV infection. TCRdb keeps only in-frame clones here, not all; method: immunoSEQ multiplex PCR. Recorded for this sample: 30,000 to 35,000 clones. Sequences were obtained from blood buffy coat. Source of these receptors: a woman between 18 and 70 years old with a cervical HPV16 infection that either progressed to CIN3+ or cleared (not recorded which).

For this clone: The read gets to within 3 residues of the CDR3 end, and the germline J gene fills in the rest. The V call is TRBV12-3 or TRBV12-4, the J call TRBJ1-2, with 8 bases matching TRBD1. J lost 4 bases, V lost 4 bases, and 8 bases had no gene match. The CDR3 has 15 residues. The CDR3 protein is CASSSGTGHLYGYTF. The sequenced part of the CDR3 DNA is TGTGCCAGCAGTTCCGGGACAGGCCACCTCTATGGC.

The CDR3 bases that were read are TGCAGCGTTTATACAGGTTCACGATCCTACGAG. It specifies CSVYTGSRSYE. The CDR3 in full is CSVYTGSRSYEQYF. The gene calls are TRBV29-1 and TRBJ2-7; TRBD1 might be the D (5 bases). The read halts 3 residues ahead of the CDR3 end, with the missing end drawn from the germline J gene. The germline CDR1 and CDR2 sequences are SQVTM and ANQGSEA. Deletions cut 5 bases from V and 1 base from J, with 15 bases between. This CDR3 has 14 amino acids.

In the case of this clone: The missing CDR3 end, 3 residues past where the read stops, is filled in from the germline J gene. The chain couples TRBV5-1 to TRBJ1-5, with 7 bases identical to TRBD1. CDR3 length: 16 residues. CDR1 SGHRS and CDR2 YFSETQ come from the germline V gene. Trimming cost V 1 base and J 1 base; bases outside gene matches: 5. CDR3 in amino acids: CASSLLAGGSNQPQHF. The sequenced part of the CDR3 DNA is TGCGCCAGCAGCTTGTTAGCAGGGGGGAGCAATCAGCCC.

Of note for this clone: The read is 3 residues too short to cover the CDR3 end, so that end is filled in from the germline J gene. V and J are TRBV5-6 and TRBJ2-4; D possibly corresponds to TRBD1 (6 bases). The germline V gene has CDR1 SGHDT and CDR2 YYEEEE. V lost 7 bases and J 7 bases, leaving 15 bases between the germline ends. The CDR3 has 13 amino acids. This CDR3 is CASSSGVKNIQYF. The CDR3 DNA, read in part, is TGTGCCAGCTCGTCAGGGGTAAAGAACATT.

As for this clone: The sequenced fragment ends 3 residues before the CDR3 boundary, so the rest is inferred from the germline J gene. The gene calls are TRBV20-1 and TRBJ2-3, with 13 bases that match TRBD2. The V gene end was trimmed by 5 bases and the J gene end by 7 bases; junction bases not matched to a gene: 9. Per germline, CDR1 DFQATT and CDR2 SNEGSKA (reference sequence). The CDR3 has 15 residues. The sequenced part of the CDR3 DNA is TGCAGTGCTCTACCGGGACTAGCGGGGAGTTATACG. It specifies CSALPGLAGSYT. The whole CDR3 reads CSALPGLAGSYTQYF.

To note about this clone: The read terminates 3 residues before the CDR3 end, so the remaining end is supplied by the germline J gene. The chain employs TRBV7-9 and TRBJ1-5; no clear D gene. CDR3 length: 13 amino acids. With 2 bases removed from V and 4 bases from J, the gap between germline ends came to 6 bases. In germline, CDR1 is SEHNR, CDR2 FQNEAQ (reference sequence). This CDR3 reads CASSLYINQPQHF. The sequenced part of the CDR3 DNA is TGTGCCAGCAGCTTATACATTAATCAGCCC.

Concerning this clone itself: The DNA ends 3 residues before the CDR3 does, and the rest of the CDR3 is filled in from the germline J gene. The chain joins TRBV19 to TRBJ1-2; D perhaps matches TRBD1 (5 bases). Trimming took off 3 bases at V and 6 bases at J, with 11 bases between the two ends. This CDR3 has 13 amino acids. Per germline, CDR1 LNHDA and CDR2 SQIVND (reference sequence). Partial CDR3 DNA: TGTGCCAGTAGTATCCTTGGAGGGGATGGC. This gives the protein CASSILGGDG. The CDR3 in its entirety is CASSILGGDGYTF.

Remarks on this clone: The read is 3 residues too short to cover the CDR3 end, so that end is filled in from the germline J gene. This chain joins TRBV7-9 and TRBJ1-4; 9 positions match TRBD1. CDR3 size: 14 residues. The germline gives CDR1 SEHNR, CDR2 FQNEAQ (reference sequence). V was pared by 6 bases and J by 7 bases, with 6 bases of the junction left unmatched. The CDR3: CASSPGTGREKLFF. CDR3 DNA, as far as it was read: TGTGCCAGCAGTCCCGGGACAGGGCGTGAAAAA.

Comment on this clone: At one of its ends the junction is not consistent with the germline gene, which may arise from a read error. The sequenced fragment ends 3 residues before the CDR3 boundary, so the rest is inferred from the germline J gene. Other DNA sequences in the same sample also yield this CDR3. The V call is TRBV2, the J call TRBJ1-3; perhaps TRBD1 as D (6 bases). CDR3 length: 15 residues. CDR1 and CDR2 from the germline V gene are SNHLY and FYNNEI. CDR3 loop: CASIGGAYSGNTIYF. Incomplete CDR3 DNA: TGTGCCAGCATCGGGGGGGCTTACTCTGGAAACACA.

About this clone: With the read ending 3 residues before the CDR3 end, the germline J gene is used to fill in that end. The V gene is TRBV2, the J gene TRBJ1-2, with D perhaps matching TRBD1 (6 bases). Germline-derived CDR1 and CDR2 are SNHLY and FYNNEI. V was shortened by 6 bases and J by 4 bases, with 12 bases between the two germline ends. CDR3 length equals 13 residues. The CDR3 bases that were read are TGTGCCAGCAGGGACAGTGAAGGCTATGGC. Translation gives CASRDSEGYG. The CDR3 reads in full as CASRDSEGYGYTF.

CDR3 bases read: TGTGCCTTGGAATTGTCAGGTCAGCCC. Amino acids: CALELSGQP. The entire CDR3 protein reads CALELSGQPQHF. The V call is TRBV30, the J call TRBJ1-5; D is ambiguous. The sequence runs out 3 residues before the end of the CDR3; the remainder is reconstructed from the germline J gene. The germline V and J ends were trimmed by 7 bases and 6 bases, with 13 bases remaining between them. CDR1 is GTSNPN and CDR2 is SVGIG in the germline V gene (reference sequence). The CDR3 is 12 amino acids.

On this clone itself: Read data end 3 residues before the CDR3 end; the end is taken from the germline J gene. This chain connects TRBV18 to TRBJ2-1; D is ambiguous. The V end was cut by 8 bases, the J end by 4 bases, with 15 bases between. The CDR3 is made up of 14 amino acids. Germline values: CDR1 KGHSH, CDR2 LQKENI. The DNA read from the CDR3 is TGTGCCAGCCCCGACTGTCTACTTTACAATGAG. Translating gives CASPDCLLYNE. The complete CDR3 protein is CASPDCLLYNEQFF.

On this clone: A junction boundary mismatches the germline segment, possibly from a read error. From the germline J gene comes the end of the CDR3, since the read stops 3 residues before it. The rearrangement links TRBV4-2 to TRBJ2-3; 8 positions match TRBD1. The CDR3 runs 16 residues. CDR1 and CDR2 (germline): LGHNA, YNFKEQ. This CDR3 reads CASSQDRDRSTDTQYF. Partial CDR3 DNA: TGCGCCAGCAGCCAAGATAGGGACAGGAGCACAGATACG.

With respect to this clone: The CDR3 end lies 3 residues beyond the end of the read and is filled in from the germline J gene. The chain combines TRBV14 with TRBJ1-3; 10 bases are shared with TRBD1. Germline V CDR1 and CDR2: SGHDN, FVKESK. The CDR3 is made up of 15 amino acids. V dropped 4 bases and J dropped 0; count of bases not matched to a gene: 0. The CDR3 DNA, read in part, is TGTGCCAGCAGCCGGACAGGGGGCTCTGGAAACACC. As protein: CASSRTGGSGNT. In full, the CDR3 reads CASSRTGGSGNTIYF. The variable domain in full, completed from reference TRBV14 and TRBJ1-3, reads EAGVTQFPSHSVIEKGQTVTLRCDPISGHDNLYWYRRVMGKEIKFLLHFVKESKQDESGMPNNRFLAERTGGTYSTLKVQPAELEDSGVYFCASSRTGGSGNTIYFGEGSWLTVV.